This TCR beta chain was recorded in a study of T-cell memory formation after mild COVID-19. Regarding this clonotype: Its specificity is not known.

The study, taken as a whole, reports: The main location of contracting CD4+ clones was CM and EM, and that of contracting CD8+ clones was EMRA.

CDR1 and CDR2 (germline): SGHDT, YYEEEE. CDR3 size: 13 residues. Trimming stripped 3 bases from V and 4 bases from J, with 10 bases between. A single record per CDR3 protein comes from TCRdb applying MiXCR to the 5' RACE reads. The top ten clones hold about 23% of a sample with 250,000 to 350,000 distinct CDR3 sequences, around 15% of them seen once. This TCR was recovered from a man between 18 and 29 years old who had mild COVID-19 (a few samples of this study predate the infection). Cell type and time point are not known. Specimen: PBMCs or a T cell subset sorted from them (not recorded which). The V gene is TRBV5-6, the J gene TRBJ1-1; D is uncertain. In DNA, the CDR3 is TGTGCCAGCAGCTACCTGGGAGGCACTGAAGCTTTCTTT. This sequence encodes CASSYLGGTEAFF.